This is a list of T cell receptor beta chains from one sample in a study of blood T cell repertoires in COVID-19. Data came from immunoSEQ multiplex PCR; TCRdb stores just in-frame clones and leaves some out. The data contain hundreds of thousands of clones, around nine tenths of them singletons. Input material: peripheral blood. The source of these receptors is a man between 65 and 85 years old with acute or convalescent COVID-19. Both conserved end residues are part of each CDR3. D genes are given only for firm matches. Clone size is not always given. Where it is, it says once, few, many or a class for expanded clones.

TRBD1	15	few	TRBV19	TRBJ1-1	CASSFSRQGYTEAFF	TGTGCCAGTAGTTTCTCTCGACAGGGGTACACTGAAGCTTTCTTT
TRBD1	13	.	TRBV30	TRBJ1-2	CAWSVDRGRGYTF	TGTGCCTGGAGCGTGGACAGGGGTCGAGGCTACACCTTC
TRBD1	16	.	TRBV28	TRBJ2-7	CASSRDSGTGIYEQYF	TGTGCCAGCAGTCGTGATTCCGGGACAGGGATCTACGAGCAGTACTTC
.	13	.	TRBV12-3/TRBV12-4	TRBJ1-4	CASSFWGGEKLFF	TGTGCCAGCAGTTTTTGGGGGGGTGAAAAACTGTTTTTT
TRBD1	14	.	TRBV4-1	TRBJ1-6	CASSQDQGTASLHF	TGCGCCAGCAGCCAAGATCAGGGGACAGCCTCCCTCCACTTT
TRBD1	14	.	TRBV20-1	TRBJ1-2	CSAGGQGMARGYTF	TGCAGTGCTGGTGGACAGGGGATGGCTCGTGGCTACACCTTC
TRBD2	15	.	TRBV7-2	TRBJ2-1	CASSLSSGRNNEQFF	TGTGCCAGCAGCTTGTCCAGCGGGAGGAACAATGAGCAGTTCTTC
.	16	.	TRBV18	TRBJ2-2	CASSPSQIANTGELFF	TGTGCCAGCTCACCGTCGCAGATTGCGAACACCGGGGAGCTGTTTTTT
.	14	.	TRBV3-1/TRBV3-2	TRBJ1-1	CASSPLAGNTEAFF	TGTGCCAGCAGCCCCCTTGCAGGGAACACTGAAGCTTTCTTT
TRBD2	16	.	TRBV4-3	TRBJ2-3	CASSQGLAGGLDTQYF	TGCGCCAGCAGCCAAGGTCTAGCGGGGGGGTTAGATACGCAGTATTTT
.	14	.	TRBV20-1	TRBJ2-7	CSASRDTLSYEQYF	TGCAGTGCTAGTCGGGACACCCTCTCCTACGAGCAGTACTTC
.	15	.	TRBV7-9	TRBJ1-2	CASSLDGGINYGYTF	TGTGCCAGCAGCTTAGATGGGGGGATTAACTATGGCTACACCTTC
TRBD1	16	.	TRBV4-3	TRBJ1-4	CASSQGLRDRGEKLFF	TGCGCCAGCAGCCAAGGTTTAAGGGACAGGGGTGAAAAACTGTTTTTT
.	15	once	TRBV6-2/TRBV6-3	TRBJ2-7	CASSYYRGGEYEQYF	TGTGCCAGCAGTTACTATCGTGGAGGGGAGTACGAGCAGTACTTC
.	22	.	TRBV3-1/TRBV3-2	TRBJ1-6	CASSQVIVLPGVFPSLNSPLHF	TGTGCCAGCAGCCAAGTCATAGTACTTCCAGGGGTGTTTCCAAGCCTAAATTCACCCCTCCACTTT
.	14	.	TRBV18	TRBJ2-5	CASSRRDTQETQYF	TGTGCCAGCTCACGCCGGGACACCCAAGAGACCCAGTACTTC
TRBD1	16	.	TRBV27	TRBJ2-7	CASSRWDSKASYEQYF	TGTGCCAGCAGCCGTTGGGACAGCAAGGCTTCCTACGAGCAGTACTTC
TRBD1	14	.	TRBV19	TRBJ2-4	CASIRQGALGIQYF	TGTGCCAGTATCCGACAGGGCGCTCTGGGCATTCAGTACTTC
.	14	.	TRBV3-1/TRBV3-2	TRBJ2-7	CASSQGTQSYEQYF	TGTGCCAGCAGCCAAGGGACACAGTCCTACGAGCAGTACTTC
TRBD1	15	.	TRBV5-5	TRBJ2-7	CASSSSLGQLTEQYF	TGTGCCAGCAGCTCCTCCCTGGGACAGCTAACCGAGCAGTACTTC
TRBD2	16	few	TRBV11-2	TRBJ2-7	CASSLGAREGLGEQYF	TGTGCCAGCAGCTTAGGGGCGCGGGAGGGCCTGGGAGAGCAGTACTTC
.	16	.	TRBV5-8	TRBJ2-1	CASSRRRNINSNEQFF	TGTGCCAGCAGCCGCCGCAGAAATATAAATTCCAATGAGCAGTTCTTC
.	12	.	TRBV19	TRBJ1-1	CASSTRGTEAFF	TGTGCCAGTAGTACCAGGGGTACTGAAGCTTTCTTT
.	13	once	TRBV3-1/TRBV3-2	TRBJ1-1	CASSQVGYTEAFF	TGTGCCAGCAGCCAGGTCGGGTACACTGAAGCTTTCTTT
TRBD1	15	.	TRBV10-3	TRBJ2-7	CAITEGQGASYEQYF	TGTGCCATCACCGAGGGGCAGGGGGCATCCTACGAGCAGTACTTC
.	13	.	TRBV7-9	TRBJ2-3	CASSPTGSDTQYF	TGTGCCAGCAGCCCGACTGGTAGCGATACGCAGTATTTT
.	20	.	TRBV27	TRBJ2-1	CASSKHPGMVRLVTYNEQFF	TGTGCCAGCAGTAAACACCCGGGAATGGTAAGATTAGTCACCTACAATGAGCAGTTCTTC
TRBD1	14	.	TRBV5-8	TRBJ2-2	CASSGGQVVGELFF	TGTGCCAGCAGCGGGGGACAGGTTGTCGGGGAGCTGTTTTTT
.	15	.	TRBV2	TRBJ1-5	CASSEQGSRGQPQHF	TGTGCCAGCAGTGAACAGGGCTCCAGGGGACAGCCCCAGCATTTT
.	17	few	TRBV3-1/TRBV3-2	TRBJ1-5	CASSQGASGGSNQPQHF	TGTGCCAGCAGCCAAGGCGCATCGGGAGGGAGCAATCAGCCCCAGCATTTT
TRBD1	16	.	TRBV5-4	TRBJ2-2	CASSLEGASHTGELFF	TGTGCCAGCAGCTTGGAGGGGGCTAGTCACACCGGGGAGCTGTTTTTT
.	13	.	TRBV25-1	TRBJ1-6	CASSGSLNSPLHF	TGTGCCAGCAGTGGGAGTCTTAATTCACCCCTCCACTTT
TRBD2	15	.	TRBV9	TRBJ2-2	CASSVGGGGTGELFF	TGTGCCAGCAGCGTAGGTGGGGGGGGCACCGGGGAGCTGTTTTTT